Shown below are 27 T cell receptor beta chains from a single sample sequenced in a study of T cell responses to AZD1222 COVID-19 vaccine. TCRdb's table, derived via immunoSEQ multiplex PCR, lists solely in-frame clones and lacks some. This table holds 130,000 or so clones, more than 85% found once. Sequenced here: peripheral blood, sampled 28 days after the second AZD1222 dose. All receptors come from an adult who received the AZD1222 COVID-19 vaccine.

This chain joins TRBV10-3 and TRBJ1-6; 10 bases match TRBD1. Germline CDR1 and CDR2: ENHRY and SYGVKD. The CDR3 is made up of 13 amino acids. Trimming took 6 bases from V and 9 from J; bases not matched to a gene: 2. CDR3 region: CAIRGTGVSPLHF. The DNA for the CDR3 is TGTGCCATCAGGGGGACAGGGGTTTCACCCCTCCACTTT.

This chain uses TRBV7-9 with TRBJ2-7; 10 bases align to TRBD1. V lost 1 base and J lost 6; bases outside the gene matches: 3. Germline-derived CDR1 and CDR2 are SEHNR and FQNEAQ (reference sequence). The CDR3 runs 14 residues. The CDR3 loop reads CASSLVTGGVEQYF. In nucleotides, the CDR3 is TGTGCCAGCAGCTTAGTGACAGGGGGCGTCGAGCAGTACTTC. Full variable domain (outside the CDR3, taken from reference TRBV7-9 and TRBJ2-7): DTGVSQNPRHKITKRGQNVTFRCDPISEHNRLYWYRQTLGQGPEFLTYFQNEAQLEKSRLLSDRFSAERPKGSFSTLEIQRTEQGDSAMYLCASSLVTGGVEQYFGPGTRLTVT.

This clone was seen more than once but under ten times. This rearrangement joins TRBV30 to TRBJ1-2; D possibly corresponds to TRBD1 (6 bases). The germline V gene has CDR1 GTSNPN and CDR2 SVGIG (reference sequence). The CDR3 is 12 amino acids. V shed 4 bases and J shed 5 bases, with 11 bases lying between them. Here the CDR3 reads CAWNSGEYGYTF. The CDR3 region has the DNA TGTGCCTGGAATTCAGGGGAGTATGGCTACACCTTC.

The chain uses TRBV24-1 and TRBJ2-3; the match to TRBD1 covers 10 bases. Unmatched junction bases numbered 9, after V lost 4 bases and J lost 6 bases. The CDR3 totals 16 residues. CDR1 and CDR2 (germline): KGHDR, SFDVKD. Here the CDR3 DNA reads TGTGCCACCAGTGAGCCCAGGACAGGGGGAAGGGATACGCAGTATTTT. Translation gives CATSEPRTGGRDTQYF.

This clone was detected once. The J gene is TRBJ1-4, the V gene TRBV30, with D hard to call. Germline values: CDR1 GTSNPN, CDR2 SVGIG (reference sequence). The CDR3 consists of 14 residues. The V and J ends lost 0 bases and 8 bases respectively, with 13 bases between them. CDR3 in amino acids: CAWSVLLTGEKLFF. The CDR3 coding sequence is TGTGCCTGGAGTGTCTTGTTGACGGGAGAAAAACTGTTTTTT. The complete variable domain, with remaining parts taken from reference TRBV30 and TRBJ1-4, reads SQTIHQWPATLVQPVGSPLSLECTVEGTSNPNLYWYRQAAGRGLQLLFYSVGIGQISSEVPQNLSASRPQDRQFILSSKKLLLSDSGFYLCAWSVLLTGEKLFFGSGTQLSVL.

This sequence joins TRBV4-1 and TRBJ2-1; 8 positions match TRBD2. Germline assignment: CDR1 MGHRA and CDR2 YSYEKL. V was pared by 0 bases and J by 7 bases, with 5 bases of the junction left unmatched. This CDR3 has 15 amino acids. The CDR3 sequence: CASSQEGREGNEQFF. In DNA form, the CDR3 reads TGCGCCAGCAGCCAAGAGGGTCGGGAGGGGAATGAGCAGTTCTTC.

The rearrangement links TRBV30 to TRBJ1-1; D call uncertain. Germline CDR1 reads GTSNPN; CDR2 reads SVGIG (reference sequence). The CDR3 spans 13 residues. Trimming took off 0 bases at V and 10 bases at J, with 15 bases between the two ends. CDR3 loop: CAWSVLIEGGAFF. The CDR3 nucleotides are TGTGCCTGGAGTGTACTAATTGAAGGAGGAGCTTTCTTT.

The J gene is TRBJ2-7, the V gene TRBV7-3, with 8 bases fitting TRBD1. V shed 4 bases, J shed 5 bases, and the junction held 4 bases outside the gene matches. This CDR3 contains 13 residues. The germline gives CDR1 SGHTA, CDR2 FQGTGA. The CDR3 sequence is CASSYDRGNEQYF. The CDR3 DNA reads as TGTGCCAGCAGCTACGACAGGGGCAACGAGCAGTACTTC.

The chain uses TRBV19 and TRBJ1-2; tentatively, D is TRBD1 (5 bases). Germline assignment: CDR1 LNHDA and CDR2 SQIVND (reference sequence). The CDR3 loop spans 17 amino acids. Between the trimmed V and J ends, which lost 7 bases and 4 bases, there was a span of 25 bases. For the CDR3, the DNA is TGTGCCAGTACCCCGAGGGGAACAGGAGAAACACTCTATGGCTACACCTTC. Its protein product is CASTPRGTGETLYGYTF.

The chain recombines TRBV3-1 (or the pseudogene TRBV3-2) with TRBJ1-3, with 9 bases identical to TRBD1. The CDR3 runs 17 residues. The V and J ends lost 1 base and 4 bases, in that order; junction bases with no gene match: 8. CDR1 and CDR2 from the germline V gene are LGHDT and YNNKEL (reference sequence). The chain's CDR3 is CASSQGGTGKRGNTIYF. The CDR3 bases are TGTGCCAGCAGCCAAGGCGGGACAGGGAAAAGGGGAAACACCATATATTTT.

The V gene is TRBV7-9, the J gene TRBJ1-4; D ambiguous. Germline CDR1 and CDR2: SEHNR and FQNEAQ (reference sequence). The CDR3 is made up of 14 amino acids. With 3 bases removed from V and 1 base from J, the gap between germline ends came to 6 bases. CDR3 bases: TGTGCCAGCAGCTTCTCGGGAACTAATGAAAAACTGTTTTTT. Protein sequence: CASSFSGTNEKLFF.

The chain employs TRBV7-3 and TRBJ2-5; 9 bases match TRBD2. CDR3 length: 14 residues. CDR1 and CDR2 (germline): SGHTA, FQGTGA. For the CDR3, the DNA is TGTGCAGCGAGCGGGAGGAGGGGAAAGGAGACCCAGTACTTC. The encoded protein is CAASGRRGKETQYF.

The chain links TRBV30 to TRBJ1-2; no firm D call. V dropped 3 bases and J dropped 2 bases, with 10 bases sitting between them. CDR3 length: 13 residues. Germline V gene sequence: CDR1 GTSNPN, CDR2 SVGIG (reference sequence). CDR3 region: CAWSRGSNYGYTF. In DNA, the CDR3 is TGTGCCTGGAGCCGAGGGTCCAACTATGGCTACACCTTC.

The CDR3 loop reads CATTGQELAPLHF. The CDR3 DNA follows: TGTGCCACAACCGGACAGGAGCTGGCACCCCTCCACTTT. The gene calls are TRBV2 and TRBJ1-6; 7 bases are shared with TRBD1. Germline V gene sequence: CDR1 SNHLY, CDR2 FYNNEI. The V segment lost 10 bases and the J segment 11 bases; nucleotides outside the gene matches: 11. The CDR3 length is 13 residues.

The rearrangement uses TRBV27 and TRBJ2-1; tentative D call: TRBD2 (6 bases). The CDR3 has 15 residues. Deletions cut 6 bases from V and 8 bases from J, with 20 bases between. Germline V CDR1 and CDR2: MNHEY, SMNVEV (reference sequence). The CDR3 DNA sequence: TGTGCCAGCAGCACATCCGGGCCACGCGGGGATGAGCAGTTCTTC. Its translation is CASSTSGPRGDEQFF.

V and J are TRBV5-8 and TRBJ2-2; 10 nucleotides align to TRBD2. V shed 6 bases and J 4 bases; nucleotides not matched to a gene: 3. Germline lookup yields CDR1 SGHTS and CDR2 YDEGEE. CDR3 length: 14 amino acids. The CDR3, as DNA: TGTGCCAGCACCATAGCGGGGGGCACCGGGGAGCTGTTTTTT. This encodes CASTIAGGTGELFF.

The chain employs TRBV10-3 and TRBJ1-5; maybe TRBD1 (5 bases). The CDR3 is 14 amino acids. From germline, CDR1 is ENHRY and CDR2 SYGVKD. The ends were cut back, 8 bases at V and 6 bases at J, with 17 bases in the middle. The CDR3 loop reads CAISGGGGGQPQHF. The CDR3 nucleotides are TGTGCCATCTCGGGTGGCGGGGGTGGTCAGCCCCAGCATTTT.

The gene calls are TRBV10-3 and TRBJ1-2, with 8 nucleotides matching TRBD1. From germline, CDR1 is ENHRY and CDR2 SYGVKD. This CDR3 contains 16 residues. The V segment lost 0 bases and the J segment 4 bases; nucleotides outside the gene matches: 7. CDR3: CAISESLDRDSYGYTF. The CDR3 DNA reads as TGTGCCATCAGTGAGTCGTTGGACAGGGATAGCTATGGCTACACCTTC.

The chain joins TRBV5-1 to TRBJ1-6; perhaps TRBD1 as D (5 bases). This CDR3 is built from 13 residues. The ends were cut back, 1 base at V and 10 bases at J, with 9 bases in the middle. Germline lookup yields CDR1 SGHRS and CDR2 YFSETQ. The CDR3 region has the DNA TGCGCCAGCAGCTTGTGGGGGATGTCACCCCTCCACTTT. Translation: CASSLWGMSPLHF.

The chain couples TRBV10-2 to TRBJ2-7; TRBD1 or TRBD2 may be the D gene (6 bases each). V lost 6 bases and J 5 bases, leaving 11 bases between the germline ends. The CDR3 loop spans 12 amino acids. Looked up from germline, CDR1 is WSHSY and CDR2 is SAAADI. The DNA for the CDR3 is TGCGCCAGCAGGGGGGGACAAGACGAGCAGTACTTC. Translating gives CASRGGQDEQYF.

The chain uses TRBV18 and TRBJ2-7; D is possibly TRBD1 or TRBD2 (5 bases each). The V end was cut by 6 bases, the J end by 3 bases, with 9 bases between. This CDR3 region has 12 residues. In germline, CDR1 is KGHSH, CDR2 LQKENI. The CDR3 loop reads CASSRDGYEQYV. In DNA form, the CDR3 reads TGTGCCAGCTCCCGGGACGGCTACGAGCAGTACGTC.

The rearrangement links TRBV6-6 to TRBJ1-1; D is unclear. V lost 2 bases to trimming and J lost 0 bases, with 4 bases between them. CDR3 length: 13 amino acids. The germline V gene encodes CDR1 MNHNY and CDR2 SVGAGI (reference sequence). CDR3 bases: TGTGCCAGCAGTTACGCGATGAACACTGAAGCTTTCTTT. Its translation is CASSYAMNTEAFF.

The chain couples TRBV4-3 to TRBJ1-2; D is unresolved. The germline V gene encodes CDR1 LGHNA and CDR2 YSLEER. V was cut by 0 bases and J by 8 bases, with 13 bases left in between. CDR3 length: 14 amino acids. CDR3 DNA sequence: TGCGCCAGCAGCCAAGATGGCATCCTTGGCGGCTACACCTTC. Encoded protein: CASSQDGILGGYTF.

The rearrangement links TRBV7-8 to TRBJ2-5, with 8 bases aligning to TRBD2. V shed 6 bases, J shed 2 bases, and the junction held 8 bases outside the gene matches. The CDR3 extends over 15 amino acids. CDR1 is SGHVS and CDR2 is FQNEAQ in the germline V gene. CDR3 sequence reads: CASSTGLAVQETQYF. CDR3 bases: TGTGCCAGCAGTACAGGACTAGCAGTACAAGAGACCCAGTACTTC.

CDR3 sequence: CASSFLGGARTEAFF. CDR3 DNA: TGTGCCAGCAGCTTTTTAGGGGGGGCGCGCACTGAAGCTTTCTTT. This rearrangement joins TRBV7-6 to TRBJ1-1; a possible D gene is TRBD1 (6 bases). The CDR3 has 15 residues. Trimming left V 3 bases short and J 4 bases short, with 15 bases between. Germline V lookup: CDR1 SGHVS, CDR2 FNYEAQ.

The chain couples TRBV7-6 to TRBJ2-1; 7 bases match TRBD1. The CDR3 is 15 amino acids. V shed 3 bases, J shed 7 bases, and the junction held 9 bases outside the gene matches. Germline assignment: CDR1 SGHVS and CDR2 FNYEAQ. The CDR3 bases are TGTGCCAGCAGCTTTAGACAGGGTAGGGTAAATGAGCAGTTCTTC. It translates to CASSFRQGRVNEQFF.

The chain joins TRBV19 to TRBJ1-5, with D possibly matching TRBD1 (6 bases). Germline V CDR1 and CDR2: LNHDA, SQIVND (reference sequence). V was cut by 5 bases and J by 4 bases, with 15 bases left in between. The CDR3 contains 15 residues. CDR3 sequence (DNA): TGTGCCAGTAGTGCCGGACAGCCGAAAAATCAGCCCCAGCATTTT. Protein: CASSAGQPKNQPQHF.